One and the same sample provided the 16 T cell receptor beta chains below, sequenced in a study of shared clonotypes between healthy human individuals. Produced via immunoSEQ multiplex PCR; TCRdb's table is partial and in-frame only. The sample shows over a million clones, about 80% of them seen only once. The sample taken for sequencing was memory CD4+ T cells from PBMCs. The subset was: CD45RA-negative fraction. The receptor set was obtained from a young man in good health. Some clones in this sample may be carry-over from other donors' samples.

The chain joins TRBV5-8 to TRBJ2-1; no clear D. V was trimmed by 5 bases and J by 6 bases, leaving 18 bases between them. Germline CDR1 is SGHTS and CDR2 is YDEGEE. CDR3 size: 15 residues. The CDR3 spells CASSTSPGASNEQFF. The CDR3 DNA is TGTGCCAGCAGTACCTCCCCGGGTGCATCCAATGAGCAGTTCTTC. Based on the CDR3 plus reference TRBV5-8 and TRBJ2-1, the full variable domain is EAGVTQSPTHLIKTRGQQATLRCSPISGHTSVYWYQQALGLGLQFLLWYDEGEERNRGNFPPRFSGRQFPNYSSELNVNALELEDSALYLCASSTSPGASNEQFFGPGTRLTVL.

The chain couples TRBV6-6 to TRBJ1-5; perhaps TRBD1 as D (5 bases). Germline CDR1 reads MNHNY; CDR2 reads SVGAGI (reference sequence). The V end lost 6 bases, the J end lost 7 bases, and 13 bases lay between the germline ends. CDR3 size: 13 residues. The CDR3 reads CASSRPGDQPQHF. The CDR3 DNA reads TGTGCCAGCAGCCGACCTGGGGACCAGCCCCAGCATTTT.

There are a few counts of this clone. This chain joins TRBV7-9 and TRBJ1-4, with 9 bases that match TRBD1. The CDR3 runs to 15 residues. Per germline, CDR1 SEHNR and CDR2 FQNEAQ (reference sequence). The ends lost 6 bases at V and 8 bases at J; junction bases unmatched: 10. The CDR3, as DNA: TGTGCCAGCAGTGATACAGGGGGCGGAGAGGAAAAACTGTTTTTT. Translation gives CASSDTGGGEEKLFF.

The rearrangement uses TRBV27 and TRBJ1-2; possibly TRBD1 for D (5 bases). The CDR3 consists of 15 residues. The V and J ends lost 1 base and 6 bases respectively, with 15 bases between them. From germline, CDR1 is MNHEY and CDR2 SMNVEV (reference sequence). CDR3 loop: CASSLYGTAKDGYTF. CDR3 DNA: TGTGCCAGCAGTTTATATGGGACGGCAAAGGATGGCTACACCTTC.

The chain has TRBV19 and TRBJ1-3, with 10 bases fitting TRBD1. In germline, CDR1 is LNHDA, CDR2 SQIVND (reference sequence). V gave up 2 bases and J gave up 0 bases; unmatched junction bases: 4. The CDR3 consists of 17 residues. The CDR3 DNA reads TGTGCCAGTAGTATACGGGACAGGGGCCTCTCTGGAAACACCATATATTTT. Amino acid sequence: CASSIRDRGLSGNTIYF.

V is TRBV5-1 and J is TRBJ1-2; 7 bases are shared with TRBD1. V dropped 4 bases and J dropped 0; count of bases not matched to a gene: 6. The CDR3 totals 15 residues. Germline V gene data show CDR1 as SGHRS and CDR2 as YFSETQ. The CDR3 bases are TGCGCCAGCAGCGCATCAGGGGGAGCTAACTATGGCTACACCTTC. Translating it yields CASSASGGANYGYTF.

The sample holds many counts of this clone. The chain joins TRBV27 to TRBJ2-7, with TRBD2 matching 11 bases. Germline CDR1 is MNHEY and CDR2 is SMNVEV (reference sequence). Losses at the gene ends were 5 bases for V and 2 bases for J; bases not matched to a gene: 5. The CDR3 sequence is 15 residues long. CDR3 loop: CASSLGLAETYEQYF. Written as DNA, the CDR3 is TGTGCCAGCAGTCTGGGACTAGCGGAAACCTACGAGCAGTACTTC.

V and J are TRBV5-1 and TRBJ2-2; 7 positions agree with TRBD1. V shed 0 bases, J shed 4 bases, and the junction held 6 bases outside the gene matches. Germline CDR1 reads SGHRS; CDR2 reads YFSETQ. The CDR3 spans 16 residues. The CDR3 bases are TGCGCCAGCAGCTTGGACGCGACAGGGCCCACCGGGGAGCTGTTTTTT. Residues: CASSLDATGPTGELFF.

The chain couples TRBV19 to TRBJ2-3; maybe TRBD1 (5 bases). Trimming pared 7 bases from V and 4 bases from J, leaving 12 bases between. The CDR3 is 13 amino acids. The V gene's germline CDR1 is LNHDA and CDR2 SQIVND (reference sequence). The DNA for the CDR3 is TGTGCCAGTATAGGCAGGGCCTCAGATACGCAGTATTTT. It translates to CASIGRASDTQYF.

This chain connects TRBV5-6 to TRBJ1-4, with unresolved D. CDR1 SGHDT and CDR2 YYEEEE come from the germline V gene. Trimming took 4 bases from V and 0 from J, leaving 7 bases between them. CDR3 length equals 14 residues. Here the CDR3 DNA reads TGTGCCAGCAGCCGCCAGGCAACTAATGAAAAACTGTTTTTT. Its protein product is CASSRQATNEKLFF.

The V gene is TRBV6-5, the J gene TRBJ1-1, with no clear D. The V and J ends lost 7 bases and 1 base respectively, with 10 bases between them. Germline-derived CDR1 and CDR2 are MNHEY and SVGAGI. The CDR3 covers 13 residues. The CDR3 here is CASTLYGNTEAFF. The CDR3 DNA sequence: TGTGCCAGCACCCTATACGGGAACACTGAAGCTTTCTTT.

The chain recombines TRBV10-3 with TRBJ2-3; possible D gene TRBD1, 5 bases. The CDR3 extends over 15 amino acids. The germline CDR1 and CDR2 sequences are ENHRY and SYGVKD. Trimming left V 2 bases short and J 1 base short, with 10 bases between. CDR3 sequence (DNA): TGTGCCATCAGTGAGCAGGGCTCGGGCACAGATACGCAGTATTTT. Its protein is CAISEQGSGTDTQYF.

The CDR3 loop reads CASRETVYNEKLFF. The DNA of the CDR3 is TGTGCCAGCAGGGAGACAGTATATAATGAAAAACTGTTTTTT. The J gene is TRBJ1-4, the V gene TRBV2, with a tentative D call TRBD1 (5 bases). This CDR3 is 14 amino acids long. The V end was cut by 6 bases, the J end by 4 bases, with 12 bases between. CDR1 and CDR2 (germline): SNHLY, FYNNEI.

This clone showed up just a few times. The chain carries TRBV7-6 and TRBJ1-3, with D possibly TRBD1 on 6 matching bases. The V gene's germline CDR1 is SGHVS and CDR2 FNYEAQ. The CDR3 has 15 residues. V lost 6 bases and J lost 7, with 19 bases in between. CDR3: CASSPEGDERNTIYF. DNA of the CDR3: TGTGCCAGCAGTCCGGAGGGGGACGAAAGGAACACCATATATTTT.

V and J are TRBV28 and TRBJ2-1; 7 nucleotides match TRBD2. There are 16 residues in the CDR3. Germline V gene sequence: CDR1 MDHEN, CDR2 SYDVKM. V lost 6 bases and J lost 3; bases outside the gene matches: 11. CDR3 amino acids: CASRSPGGGYYNEQFF. The CDR3 nucleotides read TGTGCCAGCAGATCCCCGGGCGGGGGATACTACAATGAGCAGTTCTTC.

The chain recombines TRBV7-3 with TRBJ2-5; 9 nucleotides match TRBD2. J was trimmed by 2 bases and V by 2 bases; bases with no gene match: 3. Germline V gives CDR1 SGHTA, CDR2 FQGTGA. CDR3 size: 15 residues. CDR3 DNA sequence: TGTGCCAGCAGCTTATTCGCGGGAGGGCAAGAGACCCAGTACTTC. This sequence encodes CASSLFAGGQETQYF.